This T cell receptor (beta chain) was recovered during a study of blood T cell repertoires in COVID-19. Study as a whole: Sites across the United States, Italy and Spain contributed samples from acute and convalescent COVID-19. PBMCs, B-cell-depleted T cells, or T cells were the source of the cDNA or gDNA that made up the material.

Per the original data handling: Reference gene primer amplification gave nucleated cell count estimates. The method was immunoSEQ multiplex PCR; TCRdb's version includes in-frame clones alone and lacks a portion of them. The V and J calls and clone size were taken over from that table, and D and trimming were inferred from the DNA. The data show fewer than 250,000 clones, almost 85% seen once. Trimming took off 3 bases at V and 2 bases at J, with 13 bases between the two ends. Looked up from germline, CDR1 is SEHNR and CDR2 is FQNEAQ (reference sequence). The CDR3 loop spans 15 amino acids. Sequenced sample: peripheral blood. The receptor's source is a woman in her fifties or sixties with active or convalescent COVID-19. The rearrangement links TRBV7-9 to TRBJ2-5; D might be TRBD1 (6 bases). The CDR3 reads CASSFRGQTQETQYF. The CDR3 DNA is TGTGCCAGCAGCTTTCGAGGACAGACTCAAGAGACCCAGTACTTC. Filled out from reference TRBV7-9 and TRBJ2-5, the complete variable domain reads DTGVSQNPRHKITKRGQNVTFRCDPISEHNRLYWYRQTLGQGPEFLTYFQNEAQLEKSRLLSDRFSAERPKGSFSTLEIQRTEQGDSAMYLCASSFRGQTQETQYFGPGTRLLVL.